The T cell receptor beta chain described here comes from a study of low-dose radiotherapy and immunotherapy resistance in tumors. This clonotype was observed at least ten times. TRAV- and TRBV-specific primers were used for first-strand cDNA, which covered alpha and beta chains. Using a constant-region primer together with a V-primer adapter, TCRs were subjected to roughly 18 PCR cycles of amplification. mRNA, once isolated, was amplified by in vitro transcription. One entry per CDR3 protein results from TCRdb running MiXCR on the reads. The table includes 80,000 to 90,000 distinct CDR3 sequences, roughly 19% detected once. The time point is: before trial treatment. Trimming shortened V by 1 base and J by 7 bases, and 14 bases separated the two germline ends. Germline CDR1 and CDR2: SGHAT and FQNNGV. The CDR3 contains 15 residues.

This sample comprised PBMCs, obtained before treatment. The V and J genes are TRBV11-2 and TRBJ2-1, with D maybe TRBD2 (7 bases). The source of this sequence is a male donor with prostate cancer. The CDR3 here is CASSLGGGGGNEQFF. DNA for the CDR3: TGTGCCAGCAGCTTAGGGGGAGGGGGAGGGAATGAGCAGTTCTTC.